These T cell receptor beta chains were read from a single sample in a study of blood T cell repertoires in COVID-19. Produced via immunoSEQ multiplex PCR; TCRdb's table is partial and in-frame only. The data hold tens of thousands of clones, with less than 80% observed a single time. The sample consisted of peripheral blood. The receptors come from a man between 60 and 70 years old with active or convalescent COVID-19. Each CDR3 is given with its conserved first and last residue. A D gene is named only where the DNA matches it firmly. The size field is filled for only some rows; it gives once, few, many or a size class.

D | J | V | size | DNA | CDR3
TRBD1 | TRBJ1-1 | TRBV7-9 | - | TGTGCCAGCAGCCAGAGGGGTAACAGGGGGAACACTGAAGCTTTCTTT | CASSQRGNRGNTEAFF
TRBD2 | TRBJ2-3 | TRBV19 | few | TGTGCCAGTAGTACCCGGACTAGCGGGGGGACAGATACGCAGTATTTT | CASSTRTSGGTDTQYF
TRBD1 | TRBJ2-5 | TRBV2 | - | TGTGCCAGCGCCGGGACAGGGGACGGAGAGACCCAGTACTTC | CASAGTGDGETQYF
- | TRBJ2-1 | TRBV30 | - | TGTGCCTGGAGTCGTCTGGCTAATGAGCAGTTCTTC | CAWSRLANEQFF
TRBD2 | TRBJ2-4 | TRBV2 | - | TGTGCCAGCAGTGATTGGGGGGGTCTAGCCAAAAACATTCAGTACTTC | CASSDWGGLAKNIQYF
- | TRBJ2-7 | TRBV29-1 | - | TGCAGCGTTGATTCGGGGTACGAGCAGTACTTC | CSVDSGYEQYF
- | TRBJ2-3 | TRBV5-1 | - | TGCGCCAGCAGCACAGACGCCACAGATACGCAGTATTTT | CASSTDATDTQYF
- | TRBJ2-1 | TRBV24-1 | - | TGTGCCACCAGTGATACCTACAGGCACGGTGAGCAGTTCTTC | CATSDTYRHGEQFF
TRBD1 | TRBJ2-1 | TRBV19 | - | TGTGCCAGTAGTCCAATCGACAGGGCCTACAATGAGCAGTTCTTC | CASSPIDRAYNEQFF
- | TRBJ1-5 | TRBV21-1 | once | TGTGCCAGCACCAATTACCTGACGGGAGGGCAAAGCAATCAGCCCCAGCATTTT | CASTNYLTGGQSNQPQHF
- | TRBJ1-5 | TRBV19 | - | TGTGCCAGTATTGGTTGGGGACTGAACAATCAGCCCCAGCATTTT | CASIGWGLNNQPQHF
- | TRBJ1-1 | TRBV15 | few | TGTGCCACCAGCTACCGCGGGTTGGATGAAGCTTTCTTT | CATSYRGLDEAFF
TRBD1 | TRBJ1-1 | TRBV28 | many | TGTGCCAGCAGTTTCCAGGGGGCCACTGAAGCTTTCTTT | CASSFQGATEAFF
TRBD2 | TRBJ2-1 | TRBV5-1 | - | TGCGCCAGCAGCTTGGAAGGGTTTAGCGGGGGCCTCTATGAGCAGTTCTTC | CASSLEGFSGGLYEQFF
- | TRBJ2-1 | TRBV3-1/TRBV3-2 | - | TGTGCCAGCAGCCAAGATGGGGACTCTGAAAATGAGCAGTTCTTC | CASSQDGDSENEQFF
- | TRBJ1-5 | TRBV10-3 | few | TGTGCCATCAAACCGGGTAGCAATCAGCCCCAGCATTTT | CAIKPGSNQPQHF
- | TRBJ2-2 | TRBV5-1 | - | TGCGCCAGCAGCCCCGGACAGAACACCGGGGAGCTGTTTTTT | CASSPGQNTGELFF
- | TRBJ2-7 | TRBV20-1 | - | TGCAGTGCTAGTTTGGTCAGGGGCCGAGTCGAGCAGTACTTC | CSASLVRGRVEQYF
- | TRBJ2-3 | TRBV11-3 | - | TGTGCCAGCAGCCGTAGGGGCGGGGACGCAGATACGCAGTATTTT | CASSRRGGDADTQYF
TRBD1 | TRBJ1-2 | TRBV27 | once | TGTGCAGCAAAACAGGGGACCTTCTATGGCTACACCTTC | CAAKQGTFYGYTF
TRBD1 | TRBJ1-5 | TRBV6-1 | - | TGTGCCAGCAGTGAAGGCGGACAGGGGGTTCAGCCCCAGCATTTT | CASSEGGQGVQPQHF
TRBD1 | TRBJ1-1 | TRBV4-2 | - | TGTGCCAGCAGTTTTAGGACCGGGACAGGGGGCGCACGCTATTCCCCGGAAGCTTTCTTT | CASSFRTGTGGARYSPEAFF
- | TRBJ1-1 | TRBV2 | - | TGTGCCAGCAACTCTTTGCCGGACACTGAAGCTTTCTTT | CASNSLPDTEAFF
TRBD1 | TRBJ2-1 | TRBV5-1 | - | TGCGCCAGCAGCTTAGGACAGGACCCAAACAATGAGCAGTTCTTC | CASSLGQDPNNEQFF
- | TRBJ2-7 | TRBV7-8 | - | TGTGCCAGCAGCCACCTAATGACAGGCTACGAGCAGTACTTC | CASSHLMTGYEQYF
- | TRBJ2-1 | TRBV7-9 | - | TGTGCCAGCAGCCGACTTTTCTACAATGAGCAGTTCTTC | CASSRLFYNEQFF
TRBD2 | TRBJ2-1 | TRBV9 | - | TGTGCCAGCAGCGTAGCTAGCGGGGGGTTGGATGAGCAGTTCTTC | CASSVASGGLDEQFF
- | TRBJ1-1 | TRBV21-1 | - | TGTGCCAGCAGGACAGTGCCGGCTTTTTTAGGTACTGAAGCTTTCTTT | CASRTVPAFLGTEAFF
- | TRBJ1-1 | TRBV7-2 | - | TGTGCCAGCAGCTTATGGGGGGGGCCGTCCCCCGAAGCTTTCTTT | CASSLWGGPSPEAFF
TRBD2 | TRBJ2-5 | TRBV3-1/TRBV3-2 | once | TGTGCCAGCAGCCTCCGGGGAGCGGGGCCCCAAGAGACCCAGTACTTC | CASSLRGAGPQETQYF
- | TRBJ2-6 | TRBV7-2 | once | TGTGCCAGCAGCTTAGTGGGAGGGGGCTCTGGGGCCAACGTCCTGACTTTC | CASSLVGGGSGANVLTF
- | TRBJ1-2 | TRBV6-6 | few | TGTGCCAGCAGTTACGGACAGATTAACTATGGCTACACCTTC | CASSYGQINYGYTF
TRBD1 | TRBJ2-7 | TRBV5-1 | - | TGCGCCAGCAGCTTCGGACAGGGGTCAGACGAGCAGTACTTC | CASSFGQGSDEQYF
- | TRBJ1-3 | TRBV3-1/TRBV3-2 | - | TGTGCCAGCAGCCCTGGTTGGAGGGTGGAAAACACCATATATTTT | CASSPGWRVENTIYF
- | TRBJ1-1 | TRBV19 | - | TGTGCCAGTAGCCCGGCCCCCGTAAGCCCCGCGGCTGAAGCTTTCTTT | CASSPAPVSPAAEAFF
TRBD1 | TRBJ1-2 | TRBV2 | - | TGTGCCAGCAGTGAAGCGCCGGTCGAAATAACCGGGACAGACTCCTATGGCTACACCTTC | CASSEAPVEITGTDSYGYTF
TRBD1 | TRBJ2-3 | TRBV10-3 | - | TGTGCCATCAGTGGGACAGGGAGCACAGATACGCAGTATTTT | CAISGTGSTDTQYF
TRBD1 | TRBJ2-3 | TRBV7-9 | few | TGTGCCAGCAGCACCCAACAGGGGGATACGCAGTATTTT | CASSTQQGDTQYF
- | TRBJ1-5 | TRBV3-1/TRBV3-2 | - | TGTGCCAGCAGCCAAGCTTTGTATCAGCCCCAGCATTTT | CASSQALYQPQHF
TRBD1 | TRBJ1-4 | TRBV19 | - | TGTGCCAGTAGCCCGAACAGGGGGAGGAGTGAAAAACTGTTTTTT | CASSPNRGRSEKLFF
- | TRBJ1-3 | TRBV28 | - | TGTGCCAGCAGTCTGGACCACAGGGCTGGAAACACCATATATTTT | CASSLDHRAGNTIYF
- | TRBJ2-3 | TRBV5-1 | - | TGCGCCAGCAGCTCGTCGCAGGGTACGCAGTATTTT | CASSSSQGTQYF
- | TRBJ1-1 | TRBV6-5 | - | TGTGCCAGCAGTTACTCGGCGGACACTGAAGCTTTCTTT | CASSYSADTEAFF
- | TRBJ1-3 | TRBV5-4 | - | TGTGCCAGCAGCTTTTACTCCAGGGTGGACACCATATATTTT | CASSFYSRVDTIYF
TRBD2 | TRBJ2-3 | TRBV29-1 | - | TGCAGCGTTGGCCAGGCGGGAGCCACAGATACGCAGTATTTT | CSVGQAGATDTQYF
- | TRBJ2-1 | TRBV7-9 | few | TGTGCCAGCAGCCGAGGGCAGGGGCCATACAATGAGCAGTTCTTC | CASSRGQGPYNEQFF
TRBD1 | TRBJ1-2 | TRBV9 | - | TGTGCCAGCAGCGGAGGCCCGACAGGGTTCCATGGCTACACCTTC | CASSGGPTGFHGYTF
TRBD1 | TRBJ1-4 | TRBV28 | - | TGTGCCAGCAGTCCCCGGGACAGCGTTGAAAAACTGTTTTTT | CASSPRDSVEKLFF
- | TRBJ2-6 | TRBV10-2 | - | TGCGCCAGCAGGGACAATGGGGCCAACGTCCTGACTTTC | CASRDNGANVLTF